This T cell receptor (beta chain) originates from a study of cytomegalovirus exposure and HLA in healthy donors. Study-level information: The early release's HLA-typed donors yielded approximately 85 million unique TCRs.

As to this clone: Its specificity is not known.

Study-wide points: Reportedly, TCR beta sequences accurately predicted HLA-A and HLA-B alleles in most subjects. A prior analysis recorded that most TCR beta V segments were productive about 90% or about 30% of the time.

In the PCR, 60 Vbeta and 13 Jbeta primers were used. In the source study's methods: Later, an analysis found about 77 million unique TCR beta chains, and some 10 million of these were shared. Produced via immunoSEQ multiplex PCR; TCRdb's table is partial and in-frame only. That table gives V, J and clone size, and the DNA gave D and trimming. The sample yields over 150,000 clones, 79% seen once. The V gene's germline CDR1 is MGHDK and CDR2 SYGVNS. V gave up 2 bases and J gave up 3 bases; unmatched junction bases: 0. There are 15 residues in the CDR3. This clonotype was sampled from a man aged 40-50 years in good health and CMV-seronegative. V is TRBV25-1 and J is TRBJ2-2, with 10 positions matching TRBD1. What was sequenced was PBMCs. In DNA form, the CDR3 reads TGTGCCAGCAGTGAAGGGACAGGGGACACCGGGGAGCTGTTTTTT. Encoded protein: CASSEGTGDTGELFF.